This TCR beta chain is drawn from a study of T cell changes during pregnancy in multiple sclerosis. Sequencing was performed with immunoSEQ multiplex PCR; in TCRdb, only in-frame clones are kept and a portion is missing. The sample shows about 84,000 clones, 94% of them seen only once. The CDR3 has 17 residues. Germline V gene sequence: CDR1 SGHVS, CDR2 FNYEAQ. J lost 4 bases, V lost 5 bases, and 13 bases had no gene match. V gene TRBV7-6 combines with J gene TRBJ2-1; 8 nucleotides line up with TRBD2. Sequences were derived from peripheral blood, sampled in the second trimester of pregnancy. The sequence was obtained from a female donor in good health, enrolled as a control in a pregnancy study. CDR3 nucleotides: TGTGCCAGCAGCCTAAACCCCAGCGGGAGCTTGTACAATGAGCAGTTCTTC. Protein: CASSLNPSGSLYNEQFF.